The entry below gives a single T cell receptor beta chain sequence along with its context. The antigen remains unidentified. Germline CDR1 is MNHEY and CDR2 is SVGAGI. The CDR3 spans 15 residues. Trimming pared 7 bases from V and 6 bases from J, leaving 20 bases between. The data derive from a study of T cell responses to AZD1222 COVID-19 vaccine. Study-wide background: Combined were second doses at about 4 or about 12 weeks. Overall study results and limits: Only after the peak T cell response were repertoires sampled. Baseline seropositives among AZD1222 recipients totaled only five to seven.

Some clones are missing from TCRdb's copy, which holds only in-frame ones; the method was immunoSEQ multiplex PCR. The data hold 100,000 to 150,000 clones, with about 86% observed a single time. Specimen: peripheral blood, collected on day 0 of AZD1222 vaccination. The TCR sequence derives from an adult in good health. The V and J genes are TRBV6-5 and TRBJ2-3, with D possibly being TRBD1 (5 bases). Written as DNA, the CDR3 is TGTGCCAGCATTCCCGAGTTGGCAGGGCGGGATACGCAGTATTTT. Its protein is CASIPELAGRDTQYF.